The 2 T cell receptor beta chains below all came from one sample that was sequenced in a study of beta chain features in type 1 diabetes listed by TCRdb under 2018. Library method: the immunoSEQ multiplex PCR assay. The entire isolated RNA was reverse transcribed using the High Capacity cDNA Reverse Transcription Kit, and thus expressed TCRB transcripts were sequenced. The immuneACCESS repertoire file appears here via TCRdb, limited to in-frame rearrangements. These files lack a portion of the clones; in checked studies, under half of the deficit traces to unresolved V genes, and the cause of the others is not known. The sample data list under 900,000 clones, and 17% of these were observed just once. Around 0.02% of the sample lies in the top ten. Material for sequencing was naive CD4+ T cells from blood. The cell subset or site label of this sample denotes: true naive CD4+ T cells. The receptor source for this set is a woman between 18 and 29 years old in good health.

The rearrangement links TRBV5-4 to TRBJ1-1; a possible D gene is TRBD1 (6 bases). Trimming removed 1 base from V and 2 bases from J, with 12 bases in between. This CDR3 has 15 amino acids. The germline V gene has CDR1 SGHNT and CDR2 YYREEE (reference sequence). This CDR3 reads CASSLFVGGNTEAFF. CDR3 in DNA: TGTGCCAGCAGCTTGTTTGTAGGGGGTAACACTGAAGCTTTCTTT. The full variable domain, completed using reference TRBV5-4 and TRBJ1-1, is ETGVTQSPTHLIKTRGQQVTLRCSSQSGHNTVSWYQQALGQGPQFIFQYYREEENGRGNFPPRFSGLQFPNYSSELNVNALELDDSALYLCASSLFVGGNTEAFFGQGTRLTVV.

This clone was counted between two and nine times. J is TRBJ2-1 and V is TRBV11-2; no reliable D call. Trimming cost V 1 base and J 9 bases, with 4 bases left between them. The CDR3 has 11 residues. Germline V gives CDR1 SGHAT, CDR2 FQNNGV. The CDR3 DNA reads TGTGCCAGCAGCTTAGGACTTGAGCAGTTCTTC. Protein sequence: CASSLGLEQFF. Based on the CDR3 plus reference TRBV11-2 and TRBJ2-1, the full variable domain is EAGVAQSPRYKIIEKRQSVAFWCNPISGHATLYWYQQILGQGPKLLIQFQNNGVVDDSQLPKDRFSAERLKGVDSTLKIQPAKLEDSAVYLCASSLGLEQFFGPGTRLTVL.